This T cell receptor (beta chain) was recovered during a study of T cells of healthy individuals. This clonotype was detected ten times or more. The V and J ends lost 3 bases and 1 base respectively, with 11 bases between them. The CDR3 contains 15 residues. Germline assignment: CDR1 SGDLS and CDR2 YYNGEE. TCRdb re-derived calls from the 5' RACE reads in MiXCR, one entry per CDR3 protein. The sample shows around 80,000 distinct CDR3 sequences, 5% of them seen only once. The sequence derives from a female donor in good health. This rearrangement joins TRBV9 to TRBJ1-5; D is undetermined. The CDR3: CASSADGLSNQPQHF. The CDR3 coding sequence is TGTGCCAGCAGCGCGGACGGACTAAGCAATCAGCCCCAGCATTTT.